Listed below are T cell receptor beta chains from one sample, sequenced in a study of post-analysis software for immune sequencing data. A single record per CDR3 protein comes from TCRdb applying MiXCR to the PCR reads. The table includes about 800,000 distinct CDR3 sequences, about 32% detected once. Sequenced input: blood. The receptors were gathered from a girl aged 5-17 years with multiple sclerosis. Each CDR3 is given with its conserved first and last residue. The D gene is left open where the match is weak. Clone size is shown for a subset of rows, as once, few, many or a class of expanded clone.

v_gene	abundance	d_gene	j_gene	CDR3aa	CDR3nt
TRBV6-2/TRBV6-3	-	-	TRBJ2-5	CASTRPPGETQYF	TGTGCCAGCACCCGACCCCCTGGAGAGACCCAGTACTTC
TRBV28	-	-	TRBJ2-3	CASRLQDTQYF	TGTGCCAGCAGGCTACAAGATACGCAGTATTTT
TRBV12-3/TRBV12-4	many	TRBD1	TRBJ2-7	CASSPRTGAPYEQYF	TGTGCCAGCAGTCCACGGACAGGAGCTCCCTACGAGCAGTACTTC
TRBV3-1	-	-	TRBJ1-2	CASSPFGRRDFDGYTF	TGTGCCAGCAGCCCTTTCGGGCGGAGGGACTTCGATGGCTACACCTTC
TRBV20-1	-	TRBD2	TRBJ2-3	CSARDPSGRSTDTQYF	TGCAGTGCTAGAGATCCTAGCGGGCGTAGCACAGATACGCAGTATTTT
TRBV4-3	-	-	TRBJ1-2	CASSQVFPGEGYGYTF	TGCGCCAGCAGCCAAGTTTTTCCGGGAGAGGGCTATGGCTACACCTTC
TRBV7-9	few	TRBD1	TRBJ2-5	CASSDPGTGTREETQYF	TGTGCCAGCAGCGACCCCGGGACAGGCACGAGGGAAGAGACCCAGTACTTC
TRBV5-6	-	TRBD1	TRBJ2-6	CASSWTGSGANVRTF	TGTGCCAGTAGCTGGACAGGGTCTGGGGCCAACGTCCGGACTTTC
TRBV28	-	TRBD1	TRBJ1-1	CASSWEGARTEAFF	TGTGCCAGCAGTTGGGAGGGGGCGCGCACTGAAGCTTTCTTT
TRBV7-2	many	-	TRBJ2-3	CASSPTGESTDTQYF	TGTGCCAGCAGCCCCACGGGGGAGTCGACAGATACGCAGTATTTT
TRBV11-3	-	-	TRBJ2-5	CASNPQGEETQYF	TGTGCCAGCAACCCACAGGGTGAGGAGACCCAGTACTTC
TRBV28	-	TRBD2	TRBJ2-3	CASSQGLAGNTDTQYF	TGTGCCAGCAGTCAGGGACTAGCGGGCAACACGGATACGCAGTATTTT
TRBV9	-	-	TRBJ2-2	CASSAPGTNTGELFF	TGTGCCAGCAGCGCCCCCGGGACAAACACCGGGGAGCTGTTTTTT
TRBV7-6	-	TRBD2	TRBJ2-3	CASSSAGRADTQYF	TGTGCCAGCAGCTCAGCGGGACGGGCAGATACGCAGTATTTT
TRBV5-1	many	-	TRBJ2-1	CASSFDRSSYNEQFF	TGCGCCAGCAGCTTCGACCGGAGCTCCTACAATGAGCAGTTCTTC
TRBV3-1	few	-	TRBJ2-3	CASSQDFGSGSADTQYF	TGTGCCAGCAGCCAAGATTTTGGTTCAGGGAGCGCAGATACGCAGTATTTT
TRBV9	few	-	TRBJ1-5	CASSVGGIGNQPQHF	TGTGCCAGCAGCGTAGGAGGAATTGGCAATCAGCCCCAGCATTTT
TRBV20-1	-	TRBD2	TRBJ2-7	CSARDGTSGSLGEQYF	TGCAGTGCTAGAGATGGGACTAGCGGGAGCCTTGGAGAGCAGTACTTC
TRBV27	-	TRBD1	TRBJ1-2	CASSLSGQGAGGYTF	TGTGCCAGCAGTTTATCGGGCCAGGGGGCAGGCGGCTACACCTTC
TRBV5-6	few	-	TRBJ1-5	CASSSGLNSNQPQHF	TGTGCCAGCAGCTCCGGGCTCAATAGCAATCAGCCCCAGCATTTT
TRBV5-6	-	TRBD1	TRBJ2-7	CASSHPPKTGNIIYEQYF	TGTGCCAGCAGTCACCCACCCAAGACAGGGAATATTATCTACGAGCAGTACTTC
TRBV29-1	many	TRBD1	TRBJ2-7	CSAGQGGSYEQYF	TGCAGCGCAGGACAGGGCGGCTCCTACGAGCAGTACTTC
TRBV20-1	few	TRBD2	TRBJ2-1	CSAITSGRADEQFF	TGCAGTGCTATAACTAGCGGGAGGGCTGATGAGCAGTTCTTC
TRBV10-3	-	-	TRBJ2-3	CAGGGTDTQYF	TGTGCGGGAGGCGGCACAGATACGCAGTATTTT
TRBV20-1	-	-	TRBJ2-1	CSAGGVGGWNEQFF	TGCAGTGCTGGGGGGGTAGGGGGCTGGAATGAGCAGTTCTTC
TRBV15	many	-	TRBJ2-7	CATSGELSSYEQYF	TGTGCCACCAGCGGTGAATTAAGCTCCTACGAGCAGTACTTC
TRBV10-1	-	TRBD2	TRBJ2-1	CASSAGLAGGFSYNGQFF	TGCGCCAGCAGTGCGGGACTAGCGGGAGGGTTCTCCTACAATGGGCAGTTCTTC
TRBV5-1	-	-	TRBJ2-7	CASSPGTGRTRGYEQYF	TGCGCCAGCAGCCCGGGGACGGGAAGAACTAGGGGTTACGAGCAGTACTTC